This entry describes one T cell receptor beta chain. Its antigen is still unknown. The investigators amplified TCR beta CDR3 regions from RNA transcripts. Carried out on the TCR CDR3, a first-round RT-PCR used the HTBI primer set. TCRdb reprocessed the multiplex PCR reads with MiXCR, giving one entry per CDR3 protein. The sample has 600,000 to 800,000 distinct CDR3 sequences, roughly a third seen once. V lost 5 bases and J 11 bases, leaving 19 bases between the germline ends. The CDR3 loop spans 13 amino acids. Germline loops: CDR1 SGDLS, CDR2 YYNGEE. The source of the sample is a study of T cells in Graves' hyperthyroidism and ophthalmopathy. Study findings and constraints: By a 13 V-J model, ophthalmopathy was set apart from stable hyperthyroidism.

J is TRBJ1-1 and V is TRBV9; D is possibly TRBD1 (6 bases). Specimen: blood. This clonotype originated in a woman in her thirties or forties with Graves' hyperthyroidism. CDR3 sequence (DNA): TGTGCCAGCAGTGCAGGGGACGCTGGAACGGCTTTCTTT. Translated: CASSAGDAGTAFF.